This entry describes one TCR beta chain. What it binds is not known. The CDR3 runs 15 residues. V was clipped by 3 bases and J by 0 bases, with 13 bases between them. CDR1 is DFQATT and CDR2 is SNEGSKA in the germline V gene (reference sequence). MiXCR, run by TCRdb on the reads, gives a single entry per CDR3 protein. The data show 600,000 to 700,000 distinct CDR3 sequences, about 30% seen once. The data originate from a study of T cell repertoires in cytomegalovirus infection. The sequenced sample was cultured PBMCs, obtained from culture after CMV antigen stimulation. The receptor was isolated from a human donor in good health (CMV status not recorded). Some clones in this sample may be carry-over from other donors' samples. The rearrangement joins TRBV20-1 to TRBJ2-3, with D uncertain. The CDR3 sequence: CSASKGWASTDTQYF. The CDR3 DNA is TGCAGTGCTAGTAAGGGCTGGGCTAGCACAGATACGCAGTATTTT.